This TCR beta chain was observed in a study of radiotherapy plus CTLA-4 blockade in lung cancer. Study summary: For 15% to 20% of patients, objective responses occurred, and approximately 31% had disease control.

Remarks on this clone: Its antigen is as yet unknown.

Study results and limitations: After radiotherapy and ipilimumab, tumor-derived clones expanded in peripheral blood.

People whose metastatic non-small-cell lung cancer was chemo-refractory got focal radiation along with CTLA-4 blockade by ipilimumab. Only in-frame clones appear in the TCRdb table, and some are missing; sequencing was by immunoSEQ multiplex PCR. The sample has 75,000 to 100,000 clones; 80% to 90% are singletons. Germline loops: CDR1 SGDLS, CDR2 YYNGEE. The CDR3 consists of 15 residues. The germline V and J ends were trimmed by 0 bases and 7 bases, with 14 bases remaining between them. The TCR comes from a human donor with non-small cell lung cancer that progressed on radiotherapy plus ipilimumab. The sequences come from peripheral blood, collected from a patient treated with radiotherapy plus ipilimumab. V gene TRBV9 combines with J gene TRBJ2-1; unclear D gene. For the CDR3, the DNA is TGTGCCAGCAGCGTAGTGGGTAAGGGCTCTAATGAGCAGTTCTTC. Protein product: CASSVVGKGSNEQFF.